Detailed here is one T cell receptor beta chain. Its specificity is unknown. A second PCR, run for roughly 6 to 11 cycles, used a sample-barcoded 5' primer plus a J-beta primer mix. Carrying 12 random nucleotides, a template-switch adaptor labeled each individual cDNA molecule. A single record per CDR3 protein comes from TCRdb applying MiXCR to the 5' RACE reads. The sample lists roughly 2 million distinct CDR3 sequences, just under 50% occurring once. RNA extraction gave at least 5 micrograms of total RNA per sample. This entry is derived from a study of blood T cells in healthy people across ages. Study-level points and caveats: Naive T cell percentage by flow cytometry tracked strongly with beta diversity. Long-lived donors had more naive CD4+ cells and higher diversity than aged donors.

This CDR3 has 14 amino acids. Trimming cost V 3 bases and J 5 bases; bases outside gene matches: 6. Germline CDR1 and CDR2: SGHTA and FQGNSA. This receptor was taken from a woman in her thirties or forties in good health. The sequencing sample was made of blood. V gene TRBV7-2 combines with J gene TRBJ2-5; 7 positions agree with TRBD2. DNA for the CDR3: TGTGCCAGCAGCTTCTTGCGGGGGAAGGAGACCCAGTACTTC. This gives the protein CASSFLRGKETQYF.